What follows are 27 T cell receptor beta chains derived from one specimen sequenced in a study of cytomegalovirus exposure and HLA in healthy donors. Sequenced by immunoSEQ multiplex PCR; TCRdb stores in-frame clones only, minus some. The table shows some 200,000 clones, with over 80% occurring only once. Sequenced input: PBMCs. Receptor source: a woman between 18 and 29 years old in good health and CMV-seronegative.

In nucleotides, the CDR3 is TGTGCCAGCAGTCCGGGACAGGGGCGAGAAAAACTGTTTTTT. Its translation: CASSPGQGREKLFF. J is TRBJ1-4 and V is TRBV6-6, with 10 bases lining up with TRBD1. The CDR3 loop spans 14 amino acids. The germline CDR1 and CDR2 sequences are MNHNY and SVGAGI (reference sequence). V lost 5 bases and J lost 8; bases outside the gene matches: 5.

This clone has just one count. This chain uses TRBV6-5 with TRBJ2-5, with TRBD2 matching 13 bases. Germline CDR1 is MNHEY and CDR2 is SVGAGI. The CDR3 length is 15 residues. The V segment lost 7 bases and the J segment 3 bases; nucleotides outside the gene matches: 5. CDR3 loop: CASKRLAGGEETQYF. The CDR3 DNA reads as TGTGCCAGCAAACGACTAGCGGGAGGAGAAGAGACCCAGTACTTC.

The V and J genes are TRBV30 and TRBJ2-2, with a possible D match to TRBD2 (6 bases). Trimming took 0 bases from V and 0 from J, leaving 11 bases between them. The CDR3 covers 16 residues. Germline V gene data show CDR1 as GTSNPN and CDR2 as SVGIG (reference sequence). This CDR3 is CAWSVRPGANTGELFF. DNA of the CDR3: TGTGCCTGGAGTGTACGACCGGGAGCGAACACCGGGGAGCTGTTTTTT. The full variable domain, rest sourced from reference TRBV30 and TRBJ2-2, is SQTIHQWPATLVQPVGSPLSLECTVEGTSNPNLYWYRQAAGRGLQLLFYSVGIGQISSEVPQNLSASRPQDRQFILSSKKLLLSDSGFYLCAWSVRPGANTGELFFGEGSRLTVL.

On this clone: Other nucleotide sequences in the sample specify the same CDR3. The J gene is TRBJ1-5, the V gene TRBV4-1; 7 nucleotides align to TRBD1. The germline gives CDR1 MGHRA, CDR2 YSYEKL. With V trimmed by 6 bases and J by 2 bases, 4 bases remained unmatched. The CDR3 length is 14 residues. The chain's CDR3 is CASSHGQGNQPQHF. The CDR3 bases are TGCGCCAGCAGTCACGGACAGGGCAATCAGCCCCAGCATTTT.

The V gene is TRBV6-4, the J gene TRBJ1-2; D is perhaps TRBD1 (5 bases). There are 16 residues in the CDR3. The germline V gene encodes CDR1 MRHNA and CDR2 SNTAGT. V gave up 6 bases and J gave up 4 bases, with 21 bases separating them. DNA of the CDR3: TGTGCCAGCAGCCTACAGTCCACAGGAGCAACCTATGGCTACACCTTC. Translating gives CASSLQSTGATYGYTF.

The chain has TRBV10-1 and TRBJ2-7, with D perhaps matching TRBD2 (5 bases). Trimming pared 5 bases from V and 4 bases from J, leaving 9 bases between. The V gene's germline CDR1 is WNHNN and CDR2 SYGVQD (reference sequence). The CDR3 is 12 residues long. CDR3 sequence (DNA): TGCGCCAGCAGTTCCTCGGGGTACGAGCAGTACTTC. Its translation: CASSSSGYEQYF.

This chain links TRBV7-7 with TRBJ1-4; D is ambiguous. The germline CDR1 and CDR2 sequences are SSHAT and FNYEAQ (reference sequence). Trimming removed 5 bases from V and 7 bases from J, with 17 bases in between. The CDR3 covers 15 residues. CDR3 residues: CASSPTTTEGEKLFF. CDR3 sequence (DNA): TGTGCCAGCAGCCCGACGACTACGGAGGGTGAAAAACTGTTTTTT.

The chain has TRBV6-4 and TRBJ2-2; 7 positions match TRBD2. J lost 6 bases, V lost 0 bases, and 10 bases had no gene match. The germline V gene encodes CDR1 MRHNA and CDR2 SNTAGT. The CDR3 runs 17 residues. CDR3 amino acids: CASSDSLREKGPGELFF. The CDR3 nucleotides are TGTGCCAGCAGTGACTCACTGCGGGAGAAGGGCCCCGGGGAGCTGTTTTTT.

The CDR3 loop is CASSRSYNEQFF. The CDR3 bases are TGTGCCAGCAGCCGTTCCTACAATGAGCAGTTCTTC. The chain employs TRBV5-4 and TRBJ2-1; D remains ambiguous. In germline, CDR1 is SGHNT, CDR2 YYREEE (reference sequence). The CDR3 sequence is 12 residues long. The germline V and J ends were trimmed by 4 bases and 1 base, with 3 bases remaining between them. Variable domain in full (rest from reference TRBV5-4 and TRBJ2-1): ETGVTQSPTHLIKTRGQQVTLRCSSQSGHNTVSWYQQALGQGPQFIFQYYREEENGRGNFPPRFSGLQFPNYSSELNVNALELDDSALYLCASSRSYNEQFFGPGTRLTVL.

This clone was counted once. The chain is built from TRBV30 and TRBJ2-7; 9 bases fit TRBD1. The CDR3 is 13 residues long. The trim removed 5 bases at V and 5 bases at J, leaving 7 bases unmatched. CDR1 GTSNPN and CDR2 SVGIG come from the germline V gene (reference sequence). DNA of the CDR3: TGTGCCTGGTCCCGGGACAGGGACGACGAGCAGTACTTC. Protein sequence: CAWSRDRDDEQYF.

The V gene is TRBV4-1, the J gene TRBJ1-2; D might be TRBD1 (6 bases). Deletions cut 1 base from V and 1 base from J, with 10 bases between. The CDR3 sequence is 15 residues long. CDR1 and CDR2 from the germline V gene are MGHRA and YSYEKL. The chain's CDR3 is CASSQGTVNNYGYTF. The CDR3 DNA reads TGCGCCAGCAGCCAAGGGACAGTTAATAACTATGGCTACACCTTC.

This clone has just a few counts. V gene TRBV2 combines with J gene TRBJ1-1; D might be TRBD1 (6 bases). The germline V gene has CDR1 SNHLY and CDR2 FYNNEI. V lost 10 bases and J lost 4, with 16 bases in between. This CDR3 is 13 amino acids long. This CDR3 reads CATGQSLSTEAFF. CDR3 nucleotides: TGTGCCACTGGACAGTCCTTGAGCACTGAAGCTTTCTTT.

The genes are TRBV11-3 and TRBJ2-5, with TRBD1 matching over 8 bases. CDR3 length: 15 amino acids. Germline loops: CDR1 SGHNT, CDR2 YENEEA. The V and J ends lost 4 bases and 2 bases, in that order; junction bases with no gene match: 6. The DNA of the CDR3 is TGTGCCAGCAGCTACGGACAGGGACCACAAGAGACCCAGTACTTC. Translated, it gives CASSYGQGPQETQYF. Looking up the rest from reference TRBV11-3 and TRBJ2-5 gives the full variable domain: EAGVVQSPRYKIIEKKQPVAFWCNPISGHNTLYWYLQNLGQGPELLIRYENEEAVDDSQLPKDRFSAERLKGVDSTLKIQPAELGDSAVYLCASSYGQGPQETQYFGPGTRLLVL.

The chain has TRBV5-1 and TRBJ2-1; 8 bases line up with TRBD2. This CDR3 has 17 amino acids. V shed 0 bases and J 4 bases; nucleotides not matched to a gene: 9. Germline V gene lookup returns CDR1 SGHRS and CDR2 YFSETQ. This CDR3 is CASSLVLAGRGYNEQFF. The CDR3 region has the DNA TGCGCCAGCAGCTTGGTTCTAGCGGGTAGGGGTTACAATGAGCAGTTCTTC.

This clone was seen only a few times. V is TRBV6-5 and J is TRBJ1-5; D not certain. Looked up from germline, CDR1 is MNHEY and CDR2 is SVGAGI. The CDR3 totals 13 residues. Trimming took 6 bases from V and 4 from J, leaving 10 bases between them. This CDR3 is CASRFTVNQPQHF. The CDR3 region has the DNA TGTGCCAGCAGATTTACGGTGAATCAGCCCCAGCATTTT.

V and J are TRBV7-9 and TRBJ1-1; D gene unclear. The CDR3 runs 15 residues. Germline-derived CDR1 and CDR2 are SEHNR and FQNEAQ (reference sequence). The V gene lost 4 bases and the J gene lost 1 base, with 13 bases spanning the gap. The CDR3 reads CASSSYTLRNTEAFF. The CDR3 bases are TGTGCCAGCAGCTCTTACACCTTAAGGAACACTGAAGCTTTCTTT.

Concerning this clone itself: This same CDR3 is encoded by further DNA sequences in the sample. The V call is TRBV9, the J call TRBJ2-7, with TRBD2 identical over 11 bases. Germline assignment: CDR1 SGDLS and CDR2 YYNGEE. This CDR3 is 14 amino acids long. The ends lost 2 bases at V and 4 bases at J; junction bases unmatched: 2. Here the CDR3 reads CASSVGTSGYEQYF. The CDR3 DNA follows: TGTGCCAGCAGCGTGGGGACTAGCGGATACGAGCAGTACTTC.

The V gene is TRBV27, the J gene TRBJ1-2; weak D call: TRBD1 (5 bases). Per the germline V gene, CDR1 is MNHEY and CDR2 is SMNVEV (reference sequence). This CDR3 is built from 14 residues. Trimming took 6 bases from V and 6 from J, leaving 17 bases between them. The CDR3 DNA is TGTGCCAGCAGCGCCGTAGGGGTCACGCATGGCTACACCTTC. Its translation is CASSAVGVTHGYTF.

This chain links TRBV6-5 with TRBJ1-1, with 7 bases lining up with TRBD1. Germline loops: CDR1 MNHEY, CDR2 SVGAGI. The J segment lost 5 bases and the V segment lost 0 bases, leaving 6 bases of the junction unmatched. The CDR3 length is 15 residues. CDR3 region: CASSYSGGRGTEAFF. In DNA form, the CDR3 reads TGTGCCAGCAGTTACTCAGGGGGCCGTGGGACTGAAGCTTTCTTT.

The rearrangement joins TRBV2 to TRBJ2-7; D uncertain. V lost 2 bases and J lost 3, with 14 bases in between. The CDR3 totals 15 residues. Germline CDR1 SNHLY, CDR2 FYNNEI. The CDR3 here is CASSEWRGPHYEQYF. The CDR3 DNA reads TGTGCCAGCAGTGAATGGCGTGGGCCGCACTACGAGCAGTACTTC. The full variable domain, with the rest looked up from reference TRBV2 and TRBJ2-7, is EPEVTQTPSHQVTQMGQEVILRCVPISNHLYFYWYRQILGQKVEFLVSFYNNEISEKSEIFDDQFSVERPDGSNFTLKIRSTKLEDSAMYFCASSEWRGPHYEQYFGPGTRLTVT.

V gene TRBV6-1 combines with J gene TRBJ2-5, with a tentative D call TRBD2 (5 bases). This CDR3 comprises 17 residues. Germline assignment: CDR1 MNHNS and CDR2 SASEGT. Trimming took off 0 bases at V and 5 bases at J, with 19 bases between the two ends. The CDR3 DNA sequence: TGTGCCAGCAGTGAAGCGAGCGGTAATTTTGCTGGGGAGACCCAGTACTTC. Translating it yields CASSEASGNFAGETQYF.

This clone was observed once. The J gene is TRBJ1-1, the V gene TRBV5-1; 7 nucleotides align to TRBD1. This CDR3 has 16 amino acids. Trimming at V came to 1 base and at J to 4 bases, leaving 10 bases not matched to a gene. Germline values: CDR1 SGHRS, CDR2 YFSETQ. The CDR3 here is CASSLPRRGLVTEAFF. Here the CDR3 DNA reads TGCGCCAGCAGCTTGCCCCGAAGGGGGCTCGTCACTGAAGCTTTCTTT.

This rearrangement joins TRBV6-1 to TRBJ2-3; TRBD2 matches 7 bases. The V and J ends lost 8 bases and 6 bases, in that order; junction bases with no gene match: 8. Germline CDR1 is MNHNS and CDR2 is SASEGT. The CDR3 is 13 amino acids. CDR3 loop: CASAGESFDTQYF. CDR3 in DNA: TGTGCCAGCGCGGGAGAGTCCTTTGATACGCAGTATTTT.

The chain is built from TRBV20-1 and TRBJ2-3; D unresolved. The CDR3 consists of 11 residues. V dropped 6 bases and J dropped 3 bases, with 7 bases sitting between them. Germline lookup yields CDR1 DFQATT and CDR2 SNEGSKA (reference sequence). The CDR3 DNA reads TGCAGTGCGGAGCATACAGATACGCAGTATTTT. As protein: CSAEHTDTQYF.

J is TRBJ1-4 and V is TRBV29-1, with a weak D call TRBD1 (5 bases). Germline CDR1 SQVTM, CDR2 ANQGSEA. The CDR3 covers 12 residues. Trimming pared 7 bases from V and 8 bases from J, leaving 14 bases between. CDR3 sequence (DNA): TGCAGCGCTGGCGGGGGAGGCGAAAAACTGTTTTTT. It yields the protein CSAGGGGEKLFF.

The rearrangement joins TRBV30 to TRBJ1-2, with 11 bases that match TRBD1. CDR3 size: 15 residues. The germline gives CDR1 GTSNPN, CDR2 SVGIG (reference sequence). The V and J ends lost 5 bases and 4 bases, in that order; junction bases with no gene match: 9. The CDR3 coding sequence is TGTGCCTGGTCAAGGGACAGGGGGACTGGCTATGGCTACACCTTC. Translating it yields CAWSRDRGTGYGYTF. Combining the CDR3 with reference TRBV30 and TRBJ1-2 gives the whole variable domain SQTIHQWPATLVQPVGSPLSLECTVEGTSNPNLYWYRQAAGRGLQLLFYSVGIGQISSEVPQNLSASRPQDRQFILSSKKLLLSDSGFYLCAWSRDRGTGYGYTFGSGTRLTVV.

J is TRBJ2-7 and V is TRBV27, with D tentatively TRBD1 (6 bases). V lost 6 bases to trimming and J lost 3 bases, with 15 bases between them. CDR1 MNHEY and CDR2 SMNVEV come from the germline V gene (reference sequence). The CDR3 is 14 amino acids. CDR3 sequence reads: CASRLSQGGYEQYF. For the CDR3, the DNA is TGTGCCAGCAGGCTATCACAGGGTGGCTACGAGCAGTACTTC.